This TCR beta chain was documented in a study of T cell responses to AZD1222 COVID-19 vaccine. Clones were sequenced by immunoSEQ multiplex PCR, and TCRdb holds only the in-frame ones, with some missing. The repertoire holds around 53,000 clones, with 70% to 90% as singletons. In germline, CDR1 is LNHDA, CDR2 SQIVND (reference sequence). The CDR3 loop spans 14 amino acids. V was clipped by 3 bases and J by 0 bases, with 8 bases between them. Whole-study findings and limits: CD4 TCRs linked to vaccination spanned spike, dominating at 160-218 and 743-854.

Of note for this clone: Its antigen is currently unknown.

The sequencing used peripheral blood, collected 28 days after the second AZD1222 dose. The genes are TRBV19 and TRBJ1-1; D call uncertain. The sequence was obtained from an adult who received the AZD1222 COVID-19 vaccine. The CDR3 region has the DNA TGTGCCAGTAGTATGTCACAGTTGAACACTGAAGCTTTCTTT. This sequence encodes CASSMSQLNTEAFF.